The TCR beta chain described here comes from a study of CXCR3-negative and CXCR3-positive naive CD8 T cells. Findings and caveats of the study: Both naive subsets showed comparably high diversity, and memory CD8+ cells showed much lower diversity. Memory cells differed in TRBV-TRBJ usage, but naive CXCR3-negative and CXCR3-positive cells had similar usage.

With respect to this clonotype: Its antigen is undetermined.

The CDR3 runs to 14 residues. Germline assignment: CDR1 SGHTA and CDR2 FQGTGA. Preparation of TRB cDNA libraries relied on 5' RACE carrying UMI labels. TCRdb reprocessed the 5' RACE reads, keeping one entry per CDR3 protein, no DNA. The sample spans around 48,000 distinct CDR3 sequences; the ten largest clones claim 15%. Source material: memory CD8+ T cells from blood. The chain recombines TRBV7-3 with TRBJ1-1; TCRdb lists TRBD1, though no DNA is available to test this call. This TCR came from a human donor in good health. Some clones in this sample may be carry-over from other donors' samples. The CDR3 spells CASSLGQGAAEAFF. Drawing the rest from reference TRBV7-3 and TRBJ1-1, the complete variable domain is GAGVSQTPSNKVTEKGKYVELRCDPISGHTALYWYRQSLGQGPEFLIYFQGTGAADDSGLPNDRFFAVRPEGSVSTLKIQRTERGDSAVYLCASSLGQGAAEAFFGQGTRLTVV.